The TCR beta chain described here comes from a study of cytomegalovirus exposure and HLA in healthy donors (dated by TCRdb to between 2016 and 2019). About the full investigation: An earlier analysis of several hundred of the donors reported about 300 Gb of sequence data and 117 million unique TCR beta sequences obtained from around 190 million T cells. An early release covering over 500 HLA-typed donors comprised approximately 300 gigabases of sequencing data and around 80 million unique TCR sequences. Of the approximately 400 genotyped donors, 81% fell in the genetic ancestry cluster associated with self-reported Caucasian donors. The study aimed to test whether cataloging public T cell receptors could reveal signatures of past pathogen exposure. The T cell repertoires of 666 subjects were profiled by immunosequencing and related to cytomegalovirus serostatus. Along with the approximately 670-subject first cohort, a separate validation cohort of over 90 different subjects was used. To predict cytomegalovirus infection status, the study combined high-throughput TCR immunosequencing, statistical association of individual TCRs with disease status, and machine learning. To study patterns of TCR occurrence, a later analysis re-analyzed previously published TCR beta repertoires from around 660 donors and added high-resolution HLA genotyping. Rather than using new phenotypic data, the later analysis identified candidate immune exposures from TCR beta sequences and from how often those sequences occurred across donors. To decide whether each TCR beta V gene segment behaved as functional or pseudogenic, an earlier analysis of fewer than 750 of the donors relied on high-throughput TCR beta sequencing. Donor age, sex, ethnicity and CMV serostatus were compiled alongside the repertoire data. A later genetic analysis took genome-wide SNP genotypes for about 55% of the 666 donors and used that subset as a discovery cohort. Every discovery cohort repertoire had been produced on one sequencing platform. HLA typing included class I and class II loci at four-digit resolution. The number of donors typed differed by locus, with roughly 620-630 for A, B, C, DRB1 and DQB1, roughly 520 for DQA1, 600 to 610 for DPA1, and 472 for DPB1. Because of strong linkage in the cohort, roughly five DR-DQ haplotypes were treated as single units for association and clustering. Among 300 to 500 genotyped donors of the cohort, an average of around 220,000 unique TCR beta nucleotide sequences was sequenced per donor, of which roughly 17% were non-productive. On the study overall, not on this receptor specifically: The 87-base-pair reads could not distinguish some IMGT-functional V segments, including TRBV6-2 and TRBV6-3, so those segments were excluded. A group of highly shared sequence variants was considered likely to be a technical artifact of the sequencing pipeline. A later genetic analysis associated a missense DCLRE1C variant with V-gene and J-gene trimming of TCR beta chains, and an independent cohort replicated the association. Most CMV-associated TCR beta chains appeared to be HLA-restricted in a later analysis, and the HLA associations seemed to be driven largely by CMV exposure. A later genetic analysis reported fewer N-insertions in productive TCRs among donors in an Asian-associated ancestry cluster than the roughly 690-donor mean. The classifier was reported to diagnose cytomegalovirus status with high specificity and sensitivity in both the original and validation cohorts. While some public TCRs were present in many individuals, most TCR sequences turned up only very rarely across donors. In a later analysis, about 17,000 TCR beta sequences were associated with specific HLA alleles at a false discovery rate of 0.05. In a later analysis, HLA-associated TCR beta chains were found to be more clonally expanded and to have lower generation probabilities than equally common non-associated chains. Because HLA typing was unavailable for some donors at each locus, only the typed subset was used in association tests. A total of roughly 160 TCR beta chains were listed by the study as associated with cytomegalovirus. Strong co-occurrence of HLA alleles, especially DR and DQ, made assigning TCR associations to individual alleles difficult. Only TCR beta chains were sequenced in this cohort, and the absence of alpha or paired-chain data limited detectable features. Three of the identified cytomegalovirus-associated TCR beta chains were confirmed in vitro to be specific for cytomegalovirus antigens. In an earlier analysis of 587 of the donors, most TCR beta V segments appeared in productive rearrangements about 87% or about 30% of the time, broadly matching IMGT annotations. Because counts were too low, about 15 rarely observed V segments, including chromosome 9 orphons, were left out of the earlier analysis of approximately 580 of the donors. According to the authors, the approach could potentially be generalized to other disease states and immunological phenotypes. The only immune exposure information available for the cohort was CMV serostatus. A later analysis found that TCR association rates varied across HLA loci, with DRB1 alleles showing the most associated TCRs and HLA-C alleles the fewest. Correlated functional status among segregating V segments might be attributable to linkage disequilibrium, but an unknown experimental factor could not be ruled out. Presence/absence analyses assumed roughly uniform sequencing depth across donors, an assumption that may not hold. In a later analysis, several top co-occurrence clusters were reported to appear linked to parvovirus B19, influenza, CMV and Epstein-Barr virus. A further reported finding was that TCR beta sequences accurately predicted the HLA-A and HLA-B alleles for most subjects in the first cohort.

In total, over 600 healthy bone marrow donors made up the cohort. All cohort members were sampled while nominally healthy, although unrecorded immune exposures were likely present. The donor tested CMV seronegative, placing the donor among the roughly 350 seronegative members of the cohort. A peripheral blood sample was collected from each donor, and TCR beta sequencing was performed on peripheral blood mononuclear cells. The Qiagen DNeasy Blood Extraction Kit was used to extract genomic DNA from the blood cell samples. The germline ends are 9 bases apart after V is trimmed by 3 bases and J by 0 bases. Inclusive of the bounding cysteine and phenylalanine, the CDR3 is 14 residues long. Solely the CDR3 DNA is kept, with 42 bases framed from the first base. The germline V gene (reference sequence) supplies CDR1 PRHDT and CDR2 FYEKMQ. Library prep was done by the immunoSEQ multiplex PCR assay. A mixture of 60 forward primers for TCR Vbeta segments and 13 reverse primers for TCR Jbeta segments was used in the multiplex PCR. The CDR3 region of rearranged TCR beta genes was amplified from genomic DNA by a multiplex PCR assay. The Illumina HiSeq System was used to sequence the amplified TCR beta libraries as 87-base-pair reads. The authors' pipeline ran thus. A later analysis counted approximately 74 million unique TCR beta chains across the 650 to 800 repertoires, and roughly 10 million of these chains were shared by at least two donors. To remove PCR and sequencing errors, raw reads were error-corrected and collapsed into unique sequences using a nearest-neighbor algorithm that merged closely related sequences. V, D and J gene segments were assigned by aligning CDR3 sequences to IMGT reference sequences. For a sequence to be retained, at least a six-nucleotide match to both a V gene segment and a J gene segment was required. Rearrangements were called productive when the CDR3 lacked stop codons and stayed in frame with V and J; all others were non-productive. Following IMGT convention, CDR3 was defined as the stretch from the second conserved V-encoded cysteine to the conserved J-encoded phenylalanine. The earlier analysis of some 600 of the donors excluded sequences that lacked an unambiguous match to a single V gene segment. In an earlier analysis of several hundred of the donors, V segments were called functional above 56.7% productive rearrangements and were called segregating when the between-donor standard deviation exceeded 5%. A statistical classification framework was built to diagnose cytomegalovirus status from the catalog of TCR beta chain sequences. In a later analysis, TCR nucleotide sequences were compared against IMGT/GENE-DB human TR gene sequences so that V and J genes could be assigned. The TCRdist pipeline was used in a later analysis to assign CDR3 sequences and most-parsimonious VDJ recombination scenarios. A later analysis defined each TCR beta chain by its CDR3 amino acid sequence plus V-gene family, and excluded reads lacking a unique V-gene family. To address suspected cross-contamination and a sequencing artifact, a later analysis removed several hundred highly shared, low-generation-probability nucleotide sequences. In a later analysis, a clonal expansion index for each public chain was calculated from normalized within-repertoire ranks of inferred template counts. A later analysis computed generation probabilities with a VDJ recombination model fitted to out-of-frame rearrangements, and checked the results against IGoR. In a later analysis, TCR-TCR, TCR-HLA and TCR-CMV co-occurrence was scored with hypergeometric tests, and a repertoire-size bias correction was applied to TCR pairs. To estimate false discovery rates, a later analysis permuted the HLA or CMV assignments 20 times. A later analysis grouped co-occurring TCRs with DBSCAN, adding TCRdist sequence similarity when clustering within HLA-allele-positive subsets. Repertoires with fewer than 30,000 or more than 120,000 public chains were left out of co-occurrence clustering, as were five repertoires with anomalous nucleotide sharing. TCRdb re-hosts the immuneACCESS table, in-frame sequences only. Its copies lack some clones; in the studies checked, an unresolved V gene accounts for under half of them, and the cause for the rest is not known. Clone size and the V and J calls come from that table; the DNA yielded D and trimming. The sample table contains 95,000 to 110,000 clones; only one count was recorded for around four fifths of them. The leading ten clones occupy 7% to 8% of the sample.

This clone has a single count. No cognate antigen has been identified for it. The sample holds no much larger clone one base away, and base qualities are not on file. This chain joins TRBV13 to TRBJ2-7; TRBD2 is perhaps the D gene, given 5 matching bases. The sample taken for sequencing was PBMCs. This receptor was obtained from a man aged 30 to 45 in good health and CMV-seronegative. The nucleotides are TGTGCCAGCAGCTTGCCCGGGATCTCCTACGAGCAGTACTTC. Its protein reads: CASSLPGISYEQYF. Full variable domain (CDR3 extended with the reference TRBV13 and TRBJ2-7 proteins): AAGVIQSPRHLIKEKRETATLKCYPIPRHDTVYWYQQGPGQDPQFLISFYEKMQSDKGSIPDRFSAQQFSDYHSELNMSSLELGDSALYFCASSLPGISYEQYFGPGTRLTVT.